This TCR beta chain derives from a study of blood T cells in healthy people across ages. The study's findings and limits: The unknown donor CMV status may have confounded expanded clonotype changes.

A second PCR, run for roughly 7 to 12 cycles, used a sample-barcoded 5' primer plus a J-beta primer mix. TCRdb re-called the 5' RACE reads through MiXCR, storing one row per CDR3 protein. The sample carries over 700,000 distinct CDR3 sequences, 53% recorded once. This clonotype has just a few counts. Antigen: not known. V shed 2 bases and J shed 1 base, with 13 bases lying between them. CDR1 and CDR2 (germline): MNHEY, SVGAGI. This CDR3 has 16 amino acids. The chain has TRBV6-5 and TRBJ2-3; tentatively, D is TRBD2 (5 bases). This TCR derives from an elderly man in good health. The sample was blood. CDR3 sequence (DNA): TGTGCCAGCAGTTACCTTCCTTTTAGCGGCACAGATACGCAGTATTTT. Amino acids: CASSYLPFSGTDTQYF.